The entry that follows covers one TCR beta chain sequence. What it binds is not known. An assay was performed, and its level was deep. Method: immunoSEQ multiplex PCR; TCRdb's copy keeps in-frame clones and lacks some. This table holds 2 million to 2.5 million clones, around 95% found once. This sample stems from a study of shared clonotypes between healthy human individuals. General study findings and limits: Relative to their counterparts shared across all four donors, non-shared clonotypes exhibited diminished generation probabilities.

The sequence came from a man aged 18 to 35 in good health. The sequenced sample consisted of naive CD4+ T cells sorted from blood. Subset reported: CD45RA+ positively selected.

CDR3: CASSVAWGGGSSGNTIYF. CDR3 bases: TGTGCCAGCAGCGTAGCTTGGGGAGGGGGAAGCTCTGGAAACACCATATATTTT. This chain links TRBV9 with TRBJ1-3; TRBD1 is a possible D gene (6 bases). CDR3 length: 18 amino acids. Germline V gene lookup returns CDR1 SGDLS and CDR2 YYNGEE. The ends were cut back, 0 bases at V and 0 bases at J, with 16 bases in the middle.